A selection of T cell receptor beta chains follows, all from one sample in a study of T-cell reconstitution after alpha-beta-depleted transplantation in children. TCRdb fed the PCR reads into MiXCR, producing one record per CDR3 protein. This table has a few hundred thousand distinct CDR3 sequences, around 20% appearing once. The source was PBMCs from the stem cell graft donor, collected from the stem cell graft. These receptors were obtained from a human donor who donated a stem cell graft to a child with acute lymphoblastic leukemia. Both conserved end residues are trimmed from each CDR3. The D gene is left open where the match is weak. Rows may omit the clone size; those that give it use once, few, many or a size class.

NA | TRBJ1-1 | TRBV20-1 | TRBD1 | SAQRQGADYTEAF
once | TRBJ1-5 | TRBV7-8 | NA | ASSLELGGSNQPQH
NA | TRBJ2-3 | TRBV20-1 | TRBD2 | SAPRRTSGFSDTQY
few | TRBJ2-5 | TRBV5-4 | TRBD1 | ASSLAGQGKTQY
NA | TRBJ2-6 | TRBV6-1 | TRBD2 | ASSSPPTSGDSGANVLT
few | TRBJ2-1 | TRBV12-3/TRBV12-4 | TRBD2 | ASSFVLAVYNEQF
NA | TRBJ2-2 | TRBV7-3 | NA | ASSLTWTTGELF
NA | TRBJ1-1 | TRBV5-1 | NA | ASRSTDNPNTEAF
NA | TRBJ1-2 | TRBV7-9 | NA | ASSPGTQGSDGYT
NA | TRBJ2-7 | TRBV12-3/TRBV12-4 | NA | ASSSLGGLAYEQY
NA | TRBJ1-6 | TRBV20-1 | NA | SARGRPPVFSINSPLH
NA | TRBJ1-2 | TRBV6-5 | TRBD1 | ASSYSGDRVNYGYT
few | TRBJ1-5 | TRBV12-3/TRBV12-4 | NA | ASTPFGRQPQH
NA | TRBJ2-7 | TRBV7-9 | TRBD2 | ASSPRLAERYEQY
few | TRBJ2-3 | TRBV11-1 | NA | ASSPYGGVAASTDTQY
few | TRBJ2-1 | TRBV6-1 | NA | ASSPAGGEAANNEQF
NA | TRBJ2-3 | TRBV5-1 | TRBD2 | ASSFPGRGPTDTQY
few | TRBJ2-1 | TRBV29-1 | TRBD2 | SVPRTSVYNEQF
NA | TRBJ2-6 | TRBV12-3/TRBV12-4 | TRBD1 | ASSLGTGGGVPSGANVLT
NA | TRBJ2-7 | TRBV7-9 | TRBD2 | ASSPRGAHEQY
few | TRBJ1-2 | TRBV2 | NA | ASFRPVGGSAGYT
NA | TRBJ1-2 | TRBV19 | NA | ASSTGGLGYT
NA | TRBJ1-5 | TRBV6-1 | NA | ASSVTVINQPQH
few | TRBJ2-5 | TRBV7-2 | NA | ASGGMTQY
NA | TRBJ2-2 | TRBV9 | NA | ASSVGDFGELF
NA | TRBJ2-1 | TRBV5-1 | NA | ASSLETVRYNEQF
NA | TRBJ2-1 | TRBV7-2 | TRBD2 | ASSSPLAGVYNEQF
NA | TRBJ2-7 | TRBV5-1 | TRBD2 | ASSRGLAGGGYEQY
few | TRBJ2-3 | TRBV13 | NA | ASSLWGPRTDTQY
NA | TRBJ2-1 | TRBV29-1 | TRBD2 | SVVGTSGRSGDEQF
NA | TRBJ2-5 | TRBV27 | TRBD1 | ASSFPGGTQY
few | TRBJ1-2 | TRBV5-5 | TRBD1 | ASSIRQGVNYGYT
few | TRBJ1-1 | TRBV29-1 | NA | SGGNREAF
NA | TRBJ1-5 | TRBV10-3 | NA | AISELGQESNQPQH
few | TRBJ2-1 | TRBV7-6 | NA | ASSLLVRDEQF
NA | TRBJ2-1 | TRBV7-9 | NA | ASSSAGVLYNEQF
NA | TRBJ1-5 | TRBV20-1 | NA | SAIRDSNQPQH